This is a list of T cell receptor beta chains from one sample in a study of blood T cell repertoires in COVID-19. Measured with immunoSEQ multiplex PCR; TCRdb has only the in-frame clones, and not every one. The data contain under 50,000 clones, approximately 88% of them singletons. Sequenced input: peripheral blood. These receptors all come from a human donor in a cohort sampled during active COVID-19. Each CDR3 is given with its conserved first and last residue. A D gene is named only where the DNA matches it firmly. Rows may omit the clone size; those that give it use once, few, many or a size class.

clone size: -; CDR3 length: 13; V gene: TRBV28; D gene: -; J gene: TRBJ2-1; CDR3 protein: CASSPLGLGEQFF; CDR3 DNA: TGTGCCAGCAGCCCCCTAGGATTGGGTGAGCAGTTCTTC
clone size: -; CDR3 length: 15; V gene: TRBV7-9; D gene: TRBD2; J gene: TRBJ2-7; CDR3 protein: CASSPPRGGSYEQYF; CDR3 DNA: TGTGCCAGCAGCCCTCCGCGCGGGGGCTCCTACGAGCAGTACTTC
clone size: -; CDR3 length: 16; V gene: TRBV4-3; D gene: TRBD2; J gene: TRBJ2-3; CDR3 protein: CASSQSLAGELDTQYF; CDR3 DNA: TGCGCCAGCAGCCAATCCCTAGCGGGAGAGCTAGATACGCAGTATTTT
clone size: -; CDR3 length: 13; V gene: TRBV6-5; D gene: -; J gene: TRBJ1-2; CDR3 protein: CATRTAKLGGYTF; CDR3 DNA: TGTGCCACCCGGACAGCTAAGTTGGGGGGCTACACCTTC
clone size: -; CDR3 length: 13; V gene: TRBV27; D gene: -; J gene: TRBJ1-4; CDR3 protein: CASQGAMEEKLFF; CDR3 DNA: TGTGCCAGCCAAGGAGCTATGGAGGAAAAACTGTTTTTT
clone size: -; CDR3 length: 16; V gene: TRBV24-1; D gene: -; J gene: TRBJ2-1; CDR3 protein: CATSDLAVLGGNEQFF; CDR3 DNA: TGTGCCACCAGTGACCTTGCGGTACTAGGGGGCAATGAGCAGTTCTTC
clone size: -; CDR3 length: 16; V gene: TRBV19; D gene: -; J gene: TRBJ1-1; CDR3 protein: CASSTRRGAMNTEAFF; CDR3 DNA: TGTGCCAGTAGTACCCGCCGGGGTGCAATGAACACTGAAGCTTTCTTT
clone size: -; CDR3 length: 16; V gene: TRBV25-1; D gene: -; J gene: TRBJ2-3; CDR3 protein: CASSGADGQSTDTQYF; CDR3 DNA: TGTGCCAGCAGTGGGGCGGATGGACAGAGCACAGATACGCAGTATTTT
clone size: once; CDR3 length: 13; V gene: TRBV19; D gene: TRBD1; J gene: TRBJ1-1; CDR3 protein: CASTPNWDSEAFF; CDR3 DNA: TGTGCCAGTACCCCTAACTGGGACAGTGAAGCTTTCTTT
clone size: -; CDR3 length: 15; V gene: TRBV28; D gene: -; J gene: TRBJ1-5; CDR3 protein: CASSEGGRVNQPQHF; CDR3 DNA: TGTGCCAGCTCCGAGGGGGGGCGGGTCAATCAGCCCCAGCATTTT
clone size: -; CDR3 length: 12; V gene: TRBV5-1; D gene: -; J gene: TRBJ1-1; CDR3 protein: CASTTGGTEAFF; CDR3 DNA: TGCGCCAGCACCACCGGGGGCACTGAAGCTTTCTTT
clone size: -; CDR3 length: 14; V gene: TRBV7-3; D gene: -; J gene: TRBJ2-2; CDR3 protein: CASSLIANTGELFF; CDR3 DNA: TGTGCCAGCAGCTTAATAGCGAACACCGGGGAGCTGTTTTTT
clone size: -; CDR3 length: 15; V gene: TRBV18; D gene: TRBD2; J gene: TRBJ2-1; CDR3 protein: CASSSRTGGLYEQFF; CDR3 DNA: TGTGCCAGCTCAAGCCGCACGGGAGGGTTGTATGAGCAGTTCTTC
clone size: -; CDR3 length: 16; V gene: TRBV27; D gene: -; J gene: TRBJ1-1; CDR3 protein: CASSFRPLGVNTEAFF; CDR3 DNA: TGTGCCAGCAGTTTTAGGCCCCTGGGCGTGAACACTGAAGCTTTCTTT
clone size: -; CDR3 length: 16; V gene: TRBV29-1; D gene: TRBD1; J gene: TRBJ1-1; CDR3 protein: CSVEKGASVLATEAFF; CDR3 DNA: TGCAGCGTTGAAAAGGGGGCAAGCGTACTGGCCACTGAAGCTTTCTTT
clone size: once; CDR3 length: 16; V gene: TRBV7-2; D gene: TRBD1; J gene: TRBJ1-1; CDR3 protein: CASSYSGTGVGTEAFF; CDR3 DNA: TGTGCCAGCAGCTACTCCGGGACAGGGGTTGGCACTGAAGCTTTCTTT
clone size: -; CDR3 length: 16; V gene: TRBV29-1; D gene: -; J gene: TRBJ2-3; CDR3 protein: CSVEDRTRTSTDTQYF; CDR3 DNA: TGCAGCGTTGAAGATCGAACTCGGACTAGCACAGATACGCAGTATTTT
clone size: -; CDR3 length: 15; V gene: TRBV9; D gene: TRBD1; J gene: TRBJ2-1; CDR3 protein: CASSPRGQVRNEQFF; CDR3 DNA: TGTGCCAGCAGCCCCCGGGGACAGGTCCGCAATGAGCAGTTCTTC
clone size: once; CDR3 length: 18; V gene: TRBV19; D gene: -; J gene: TRBJ2-2; CDR3 protein: CASSMGGNRDSNTGELFF; CDR3 DNA: TGTGCCAGTAGTATGGGGGGGAACAGGGATTCGAACACCGGGGAGCTGTTTTTT
clone size: once; CDR3 length: 15; V gene: TRBV7-2; D gene: TRBD2; J gene: TRBJ2-7; CDR3 protein: CASSFASGGGYEQYF; CDR3 DNA: TGTGCCAGCAGCTTCGCTAGCGGAGGTGGGTACGAGCAGTACTTC